The clone carrying this T cell receptor beta chain was recorded a few times. The data are from a study of T cells in Graves' hyperthyroidism and ophthalmopathy. From RNA transcripts, TCR beta CDR3 regions were amplified. Initially, a first-round RT-PCR of the TCR CDR3 employed the HTBI primer set. MiXCR, run by TCRdb on the multiplex PCR reads, gives a single entry per CDR3 protein. Among about 360,000 distinct CDR3 sequences listed, 20% to 30% were seen once. This clonotype was obtained from a man aged 50-59 years with Graves' hyperthyroidism. The sample consisted of blood.

The CDR3 region is CASTPGGQGNQPQHF. DNA of the CDR3: TGTGCCAGCACCCCAGGGGGGCAAGGCAATCAGCCCCAGCATTTT. The gene calls are TRBV28 and TRBJ1-5; the match to TRBD1 covers 7 bases. The germline gives CDR1 MDHEN, CDR2 SYDVKM. The trim removed 7 bases at V and 2 bases at J, leaving 8 bases unmatched. CDR3 size: 15 residues.